This T cell receptor beta chain was recorded in a study of Graves' ophthalmopathy and Graves' hyperthyroidism. Overall study results and limits: Ophthalmopathy and stable hyperthyroidism were discriminated by a 13-signature model, with over 85% sensitivity and approximately 77% specificity. Blood contained most expanded thyroid clonotypes exceeding 0.001 frequency.

The length of the CDR3 is 15 residues. Germline V CDR1 and CDR2: MNHEY, SVGAGI. The V and J ends lost 2 bases and 3 bases respectively, with 13 bases between them. Hyperthyroidism in these 18- to 65-year-old patients was newly diagnosed, lasting under 2 months. Reliance was placed on clinical symptoms, serum thyroxine, TRAb, thyroid ultrasound and orbital computed tomography for diagnosis. TCR beta CDR3 regions were amplified from RNA transcripts. Amplification began with first-round RT-PCR using HTBI primers, then second-round multiplex PCR was performed. TCRdb passed the multiplex PCR reads through MiXCR, listing each CDR3 protein once. The sample shows over a million distinct CDR3 sequences, about 36% of them seen only once. Note on this clonotype: Its matching antigen is unknown.

The TCR sequence derives from an adult man with Graves' hyperthyroidism. This chain joins TRBV6-5 and TRBJ1-2; D might be TRBD1 (6 bases). Input material: peripheral blood or thyroid tissue (not recorded which). The CDR3 reads CASSYPDRPHYGYTF. In DNA, the CDR3 is TGTGCCAGCAGTTACCCCGACAGGCCCCACTATGGCTACACCTTC.